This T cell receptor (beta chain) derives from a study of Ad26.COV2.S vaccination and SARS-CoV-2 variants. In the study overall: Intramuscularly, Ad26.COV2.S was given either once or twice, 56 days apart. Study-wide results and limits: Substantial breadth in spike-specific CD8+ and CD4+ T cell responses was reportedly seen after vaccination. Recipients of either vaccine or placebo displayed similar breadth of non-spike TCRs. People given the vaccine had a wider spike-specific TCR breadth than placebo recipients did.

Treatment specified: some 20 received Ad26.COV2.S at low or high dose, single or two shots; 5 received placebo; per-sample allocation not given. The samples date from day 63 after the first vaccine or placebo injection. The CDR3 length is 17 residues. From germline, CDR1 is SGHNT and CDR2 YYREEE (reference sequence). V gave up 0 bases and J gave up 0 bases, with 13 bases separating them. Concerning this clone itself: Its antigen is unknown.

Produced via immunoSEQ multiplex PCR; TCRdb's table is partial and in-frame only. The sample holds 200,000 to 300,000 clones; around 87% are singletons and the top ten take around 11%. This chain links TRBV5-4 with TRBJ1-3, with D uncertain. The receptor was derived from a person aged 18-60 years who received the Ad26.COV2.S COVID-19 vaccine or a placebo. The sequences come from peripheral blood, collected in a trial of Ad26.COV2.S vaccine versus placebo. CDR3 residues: CASSLGGGYTSGNTIYF. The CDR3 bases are TGTGCCAGCAGCTTGGGAGGAGGGTATACCTCTGGAAACACCATATATTTT.